Listed here is a single T cell receptor beta chain. V gave up 10 bases and J gave up 7 bases; unmatched junction bases: 10. The germline gives CDR1 MDHEN, CDR2 SYDVKM. This CDR3 has 12 residues. These data are taken from a study of blood T cell repertoires in COVID-19. Study-level information: The study drew acute and convalescent COVID-19 samples from the United States, Italy and Spain. Sample material is recorded as cDNA or gDNA derived from T cells, B-cell-depleted T cells, or PBMCs.

Generated by immunoSEQ multiplex PCR, the TCRdb table keeps only in-frame clones and is missing some. The table records about 150,000 clones, approximately 82% of them present only once. The chain has TRBV28 and TRBJ2-7; 7 nucleotides line up with TRBD2. The receptor was derived from a man aged 55 to 70 who had recovered from COVID-19. The material sequenced was peripheral blood. CDR3 DNA sequence: TGTGCCACAGGGAGGGTTATCCGAGAGCAGTACTTC. Amino acids: CATGRVIREQYF.